This T cell receptor beta chain is drawn from a study of spatial heterogeneity in lung cancer. Study background: Consistently, beta-chain sequences turned up in larger numbers than alpha-chain sequences did.

V gave up 4 bases and J gave up 3 bases, with 12 bases separating them. The CDR3 has 14 residues. CDR1 is SGHTA and CDR2 is FQGTGA in the germline V gene. This clonotype was counted only a few times. The time point is: sample taken at primary tumor resection. Researchers sequenced whole RNA taken from tumor, nontumor lung or frozen PBMC without sorting. TCRdb ran MiXCR on the 5' RACE reads and lists one entry per CDR3 protein. The sample lists under 80,000 distinct CDR3 sequences, under 7.5% seen once, with roughly 15% in the top ten. The sequences come from PBMCs, collected at surgery. The chain couples TRBV7-3 to TRBJ1-1; the D gene is possibly TRBD1 (5 bases). The receptor was isolated from a female donor with early-stage non-small cell lung cancer. The CDR3 DNA sequence: TGTGCCAGCAGCTCAGGGCACCCGGACACTGAAGCTTTCTTT. It encodes CASSSGHPDTEAFF. The full variable domain, in which reference TRBV7-3 and TRBJ1-1 provide the parts outside the CDR3, is GAGVSQTPSNKVTEKGKYVELRCDPISGHTALYWYRQSLGQGPEFLIYFQGTGAADDSGLPNDRFFAVRPEGSVSTLKIQRTERGDSAVYLCASSSGHPDTEAFFGQGTRLTVV.